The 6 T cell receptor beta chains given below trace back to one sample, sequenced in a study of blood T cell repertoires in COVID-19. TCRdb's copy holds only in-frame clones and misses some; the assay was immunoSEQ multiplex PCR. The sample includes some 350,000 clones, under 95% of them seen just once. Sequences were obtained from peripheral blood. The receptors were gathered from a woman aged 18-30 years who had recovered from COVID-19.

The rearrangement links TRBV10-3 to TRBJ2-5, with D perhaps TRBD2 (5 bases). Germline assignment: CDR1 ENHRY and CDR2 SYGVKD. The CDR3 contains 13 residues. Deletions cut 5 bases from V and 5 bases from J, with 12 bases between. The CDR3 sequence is CAISSRWEETQYF. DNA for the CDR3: TGTGCCATCAGTTCTAGGTGGGAGGAGACCCAGTACTTC.

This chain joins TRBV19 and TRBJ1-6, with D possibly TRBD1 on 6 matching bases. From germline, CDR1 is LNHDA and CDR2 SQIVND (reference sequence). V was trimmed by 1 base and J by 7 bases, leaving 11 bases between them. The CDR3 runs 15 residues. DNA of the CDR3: TGTGCCAGTAGTATAGGAAACAGGGAAAATTCACCCCTCCACTTT. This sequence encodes CASSIGNRENSPLHF. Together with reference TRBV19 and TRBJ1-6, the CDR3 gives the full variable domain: DGGITQSPKYLFRKEGQNVTLSCEQNLNHDAMYWYRQDPGQGLRLIYYSQIVNDFQKGDIAEGYSVSREKKESFPLTVTSAQKNPTAFYLCASSIGNRENSPLHFGNGTRLTVT.

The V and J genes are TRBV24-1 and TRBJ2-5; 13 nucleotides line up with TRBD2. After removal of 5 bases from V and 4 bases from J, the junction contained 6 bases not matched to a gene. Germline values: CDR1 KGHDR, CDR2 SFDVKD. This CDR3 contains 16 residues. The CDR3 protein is CATSAPRLAGGETQYF. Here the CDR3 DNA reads TGTGCCACCAGTGCCCCTAGACTAGCGGGAGGAGAGACCCAGTACTTC.

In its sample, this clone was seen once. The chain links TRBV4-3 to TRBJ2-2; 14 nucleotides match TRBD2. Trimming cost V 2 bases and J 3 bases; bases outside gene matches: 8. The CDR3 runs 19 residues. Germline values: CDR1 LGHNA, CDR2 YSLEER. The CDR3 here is CASSQRSGLAGVYTGELFF. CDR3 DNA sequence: TGCGCCAGCAGCCAAAGATCGGGACTAGCGGGAGTGTACACCGGGGAGCTGTTTTTT.

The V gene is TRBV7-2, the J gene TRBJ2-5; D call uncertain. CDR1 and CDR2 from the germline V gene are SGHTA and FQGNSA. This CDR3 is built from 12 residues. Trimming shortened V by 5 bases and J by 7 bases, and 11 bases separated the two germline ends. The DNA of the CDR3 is TGTGCCAGCAGCAAGGCGGAAGGGACCCAGTACTTC. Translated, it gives CASSKAEGTQYF.

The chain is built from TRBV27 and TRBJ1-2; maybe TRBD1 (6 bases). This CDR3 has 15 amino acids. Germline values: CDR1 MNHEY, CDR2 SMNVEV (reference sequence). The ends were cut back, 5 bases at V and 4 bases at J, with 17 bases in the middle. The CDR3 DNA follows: TGTGCCAGCAGTCCACCTACGGCAGGGGCCTATGGCTACACCTTC. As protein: CASSPPTAGAYGYTF.